This TCR beta chain was retrieved from a study of cytomegalovirus exposure and HLA in healthy donors. The study, taken as a whole, reports: A link between a missense DCLRE1C variant and TCR beta V- and J-gene trimming emerged from a later analysis.

Comment on this clone: Its antigen is as yet unknown.

PCR employed 60 Vbeta and 13 Jbeta primers. Clones were read by immunoSEQ multiplex PCR, and TCRdb kept only the in-frame ones, dropping some. The table shows 90,000 to 150,000 clones, with roughly 82% occurring only once. The trim removed 5 bases at V and 6 bases at J, leaving 8 bases unmatched. The CDR3 runs 14 residues. Germline V CDR1 and CDR2: GTSNPN, SVGIG (reference sequence). This sequence joins TRBV30 and TRBJ1-5, with 9 bases aligning to TRBD1. What was sequenced was PBMCs. This clonotype was sampled from a woman between 40 and 50 years old in good health and CMV-seropositive. Here the CDR3 reads CAWQDRGMGQPQHF. Written as DNA, the CDR3 is TGTGCCTGGCAGGACAGGGGAATGGGTCAGCCCCAGCATTTT. Combining the CDR3 with reference TRBV30 and TRBJ1-5 gives the whole variable domain SQTIHQWPATLVQPVGSPLSLECTVEGTSNPNLYWYRQAAGRGLQLLFYSVGIGQISSEVPQNLSASRPQDRQFILSSKKLLLSDSGFYLCAWQDRGMGQPQHFGDGTRLSIL.